This T cell receptor beta chain was sequenced in a study of siplizumab effects on memory and regulatory T cells. This clone was observed a single time. It was approximately 9.6 x 10^4 TCR templates that were assayed per sample. TCRdb's table, derived via immunoSEQ multiplex PCR, lists solely in-frame clones and lacks some. The sample has roughly 60,000 clones, about 92% seen once; the top ten hold around two fifths. The CDR3 sequence is 12 residues long. The V gene's germline CDR1 is SGHVS and CDR2 FNYEAQ. V gave up 1 base and J gave up 5 bases, with 6 bases separating them. The clonotype was recovered from a human donor in good health. The rearrangement links TRBV7-6 to TRBJ2-7; possible D gene TRBD2, 6 bases. The sequencing sample was made of CD8+ T cells sorted from blood. CDR3 sequence: CASSLGEDEQYF. The CDR3 DNA reads as TGTGCCAGCAGCTTAGGGGAGGACGAGCAGTACTTC.